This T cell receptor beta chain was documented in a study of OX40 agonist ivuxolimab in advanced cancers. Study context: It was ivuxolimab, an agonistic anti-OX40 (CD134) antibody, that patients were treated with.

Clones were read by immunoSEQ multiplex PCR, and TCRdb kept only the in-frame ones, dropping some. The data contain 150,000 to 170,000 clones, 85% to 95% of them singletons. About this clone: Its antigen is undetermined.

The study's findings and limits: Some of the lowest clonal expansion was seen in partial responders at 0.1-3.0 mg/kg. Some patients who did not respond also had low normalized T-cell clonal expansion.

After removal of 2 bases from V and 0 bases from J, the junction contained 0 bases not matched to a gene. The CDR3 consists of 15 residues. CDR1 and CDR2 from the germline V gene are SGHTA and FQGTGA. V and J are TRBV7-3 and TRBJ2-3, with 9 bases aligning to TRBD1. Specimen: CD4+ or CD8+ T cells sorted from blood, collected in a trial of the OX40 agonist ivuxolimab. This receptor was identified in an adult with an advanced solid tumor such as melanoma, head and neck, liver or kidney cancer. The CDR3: CASSLGQGSTDTQYF. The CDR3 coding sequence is TGTGCCAGCAGCTTAGGACAGGGGAGCACAGATACGCAGTATTTT.